Following are 23 T cell receptor beta chains from one sample sequenced in a study of human T cells and chemical hapten exposure. TCRdb re-derived calls from the RACE reads in MiXCR, one entry per CDR3 protein. The table has around 110,000 distinct CDR3 sequences, about an eighth seen once. Time point reported: patch test 1, 2 weeks after DPC sensitization. Specified treatment: therapeutic diphenylcyclopropenone sensitization with weekly scalp DPC. Sequenced here: whole blood, sampled in connection with sensitization to the hapten diphenylcyclopropenone (DPC). The origin of the receptors is a woman aged 45 to 65 with alopecia areata. Some clones in this sample may be carry-over from other donors' samples.

The table lists this clonotype with a few counts. The chain uses TRBV7-9 and TRBJ1-3; D is uncertain. CDR3 length: 15 amino acids. Looked up from germline, CDR1 is SEHNR and CDR2 is FQNEAQ (reference sequence). The germline V and J ends were trimmed by 4 bases and 0 bases, with 10 bases remaining between them. The CDR3 here is CASSSATTSGNTIYF. The CDR3 DNA is TGTGCCAGCAGCTCAGCCACCACCTCTGGAAACACCATATATTTT.

J is TRBJ2-5 and V is TRBV5-1; possible D gene TRBD2, 5 bases. The CDR3 runs to 18 residues. The germline V gene has CDR1 SGHRS and CDR2 YFSETQ. Trimming shortened V by 0 bases and J by 0 bases, and 18 bases separated the two germline ends. The CDR3 loop is CASSLGHLQRIDQETQYF. As DNA, the CDR3 is TGCGCCAGCAGCTTGGGTCATCTCCAGCGGATAGACCAAGAGACCCAGTACTTC.

This clonotype was seen repeatedly, ten times or more. J is TRBJ1-1 and V is TRBV11-2, with 7 bases lining up with TRBD1. This CDR3 spans 12 amino acids. The V segment lost 5 bases and the J segment 9 bases; nucleotides outside the gene matches: 6. CDR1 is SGHAT, CDR2 FQNNGV, per germline. The CDR3, as DNA: TGTGCCAGCAGCCCCACAGGGGCTCAAGCTTTCTTT. It codes for CASSPTGAQAFF.

This clonotype showed up many times. This chain links TRBV11-2 with TRBJ2-7, with 8 bases lining up with TRBD2. Per the germline V gene, CDR1 is SGHAT and CDR2 is FQNNGV. V trimming: 5 bases; J trimming: 3 bases; junction bases outside the gene matches: 9. CDR3 size: 15 residues. The CDR3 is CASSRAGAGFYEQYF. DNA for the CDR3: TGTGCCAGCAGCCGAGCGGGAGCCGGGTTCTACGAGCAGTACTTC.

At least ten counts were recorded for this clonotype. The J gene is TRBJ2-3, the V gene TRBV5-5; 14 bases align to TRBD2. The germline gives CDR1 SGHKS, CDR2 YYEKEE (reference sequence). V trimming: 3 bases; J trimming: 11 bases; junction bases outside the gene matches: 11. The CDR3 is 16 amino acids. The chain's CDR3 is CASSSSTSGRAGGQYF. For the CDR3, the DNA is TGTGCCAGCAGCTCATCGACTAGCGGGAGGGCTGGCGGGCAGTATTTT. The full variable domain, rest sourced from reference TRBV5-5 and TRBJ2-3, is DAGVTQSPTHLIKTRGQQVTLRCSPISGHKSVSWYQQVLGQGPQFIFQYYEKEERGRGNFPDRFSARQFPNYSSELNVNALLLGDSALYLCASSSSTSGRAGGQYFGPGTRLTVL.

The CDR3 sequence is CASSPGTGGQNTEAFF. In DNA form, the CDR3 reads TGTGCCAGCAGTCCCGGGACAGGGGGGCAGAACACTGAAGCTTTCTTT. This rearrangement joins TRBV12-3 or TRBV12-4 to TRBJ1-1, with TRBD1 matching 11 bases. Trimming cost V 5 bases and J 1 base; bases outside gene matches: 6. The CDR3 consists of 16 residues.

This clonotype was detected ten times or more. The chain carries TRBV20-1 and TRBJ2-6; D call uncertain. The germline CDR1 and CDR2 sequences are DFQATT and SNEGSKA (reference sequence). The V gene lost 1 base and the J gene lost 4 bases, with 5 bases spanning the gap. The CDR3 extends over 13 amino acids. Here the CDR3 DNA reads TGCAGTGCTAGAGGGTCAGGGGCCAACGTCCTGACTTTC. Translating gives CSARGSGANVLTF.

This clonotype occurred many times. J is TRBJ1-1 and V is TRBV7-2, with 8 bases fitting TRBD1. The J segment lost 7 bases and the V segment lost 5 bases, leaving 3 bases of the junction unmatched. This CDR3 has 12 amino acids. Germline V gene data show CDR1 as SGHTA and CDR2 as FQGNSA. The CDR3 DNA reads as TGTGCCAGCAGCCAGACAGGGGTTGAAGCTTTCTTT. Translating it yields CASSQTGVEAFF.

At least ten counts were recorded for this clonotype. V gene TRBV5-5 combines with J gene TRBJ2-3, with D hard to call. Trimming shortened V by 3 bases and J by 0 bases, and 8 bases separated the two germline ends. Germline V lookup: CDR1 SGHKS, CDR2 YYEKEE (reference sequence). CDR3 length: 14 amino acids. The CDR3 DNA reads as TGTGCCAGCAGCTCGCCCCTCAGCACAGATACGCAGTATTTT. Protein product: CASSSPLSTDTQYF.

In this sample, this clonotype turned up once. The CDR3 sequence is CRGSDGGPSRKAFF. DNA for the CDR3: TGCAGGGGGAGCGACGGGGGCCCCTCCCGAAAAGCTTTCTTT. The chain combines TRBV20-1 with TRBJ1-1; weak D call: TRBD1 (6 bases). CDR1 and CDR2 from the germline V gene are DFQATT and SNEGSKA (reference sequence). The CDR3 length is 14 residues.

This clonotype was seen at least ten times. This rearrangement joins TRBV18 to TRBJ2-1; D is uncertain. The CDR3 is 14 amino acids. The V gene's germline CDR1 is KGHSH and CDR2 LQKENI. The V gene lost 2 bases and the J gene lost 5 bases, with 10 bases spanning the gap. The CDR3 region is CASSPTLADNEQFF. DNA of the CDR3: TGTGCCAGCTCACCAACCCTGGCAGACAATGAGCAGTTCTTC.

This clonotype has a handful of counts. The chain uses TRBV7-2 and TRBJ1-4, with a tentative D call TRBD1 (6 bases). The germline CDR1 and CDR2 sequences are SGHTA and FQGNSA. Trimming pared 4 bases from V and 6 bases from J, leaving 18 bases between. This CDR3 has 16 amino acids. The CDR3 sequence: CASSSNGGAGHEKLFF. For the CDR3, the DNA is TGTGCCAGCAGCTCCAATGGGGGGGCAGGGCATGAAAAACTGTTTTTT.

The chain uses TRBV28 and TRBJ2-4; 9 bases are shared with TRBD1. This CDR3 region has 15 residues. V lost 6 bases, J lost 1 base, and 4 bases stayed unmatched. Looked up from germline, CDR1 is MDHEN and CDR2 is SYDVKM. The CDR3 bases are TGTGCCAGCAGAGGACAGGGGATGGCCAAAAACATTCAGTACTTC. It codes for CASRGQGMAKNIQYF. The full variable domain, with the rest looked up from reference TRBV28 and TRBJ2-4, is DVKVTQSSRYLVKRTGEKVFLECVQDMDHENMFWYRQDPGLGLRLIYFSYDVKMKEKGDIPEGYSVSREKKERFSLILESASTNQTSMYLCASRGQGMAKNIQYFGAGTRLSVL.

This clonotype occurred a few times. The V call is TRBV10-3, the J call TRBJ2-7; 8 bases are a match to TRBD2. Germline CDR1 ENHRY, CDR2 SYGVKD. This CDR3 is built from 15 residues. After removal of 0 bases from V and 2 bases from J, the junction contained 3 bases not matched to a gene. The CDR3 bases are TGTGCCATCAGTGAGTCTTTAGCGGGAACCTACGAGCAGTACTTC. It yields the protein CAISESLAGTYEQYF.

There are many counts of this clonotype. V usage is TRBV7-6 and J usage is TRBJ1-6; 8 positions match TRBD1. Germline CDR1 and CDR2: SGHVS and FNYEAQ. The V segment lost 0 bases and the J segment 6 bases; nucleotides outside the gene matches: 7. The CDR3 is 17 amino acids. CDR3 in amino acids: CASSLAPGQGRNSPLHF. As DNA, the CDR3 is TGTGCCAGCAGCTTAGCCCCCGGACAGGGACGTAATTCACCCCTCCACTTT.

Ten or more counts support this clonotype. The chain uses TRBV18 and TRBJ2-5; a possible D gene is TRBD1 (6 bases). V was clipped by 3 bases and J by 4 bases, with 9 bases between them. The germline V gene has CDR1 KGHSH and CDR2 LQKENI. CDR3 length equals 13 residues. In DNA form, the CDR3 reads TGTGCCAGCTCACCCCGGGACACAGAGACCCAGTACTTC. Translating it yields CASSPRDTETQYF.

This clonotype has a handful of counts. V is TRBV29-1 and J is TRBJ1-5; D unresolved. This CDR3 has 11 amino acids. Trimming removed 4 bases at V and 6 bases at J, with 7 bases between. The germline gives CDR1 SQVTM, CDR2 ANQGSEA. This CDR3 is CSVGNGQPQHF. CDR3 nucleotides: TGCAGCGTTGGCAACGGTCAGCCCCAGCATTTT.

The chain employs TRBV10-3 and TRBJ2-7; TRBD2 aligns across 13 bases. This CDR3 has 16 residues. V lost 4 bases, J lost 7 bases, and 10 bases stayed unmatched. CDR1 and CDR2 from the germline V gene are ENHRY and SYGVKD. The CDR3 nucleotides read TGTGCCATCAGTGGGACTAGCGGGGGCCTCCACGAAGAGCAGTACTTC. This encodes CAISGTSGGLHEEQYF.

CDR3 sequence (DNA): TGTGCCAGCAGCCTGAAATATTCACCCCTCCACTTT. Translated: CASSLKYSPLHF. The chain recombines TRBV11-2 with TRBJ1-6; D unclear. This CDR3 spans 12 amino acids. V was shortened by 5 bases and J by 8 bases, with 7 bases between the two germline ends. Germline V lookup: CDR1 SGHAT, CDR2 FQNNGV.

This clonotype occurred many times. The chain is built from TRBV6-5 and TRBJ2-2; the D is unclear. V was clipped by 0 bases and J by 6 bases, with 5 bases between them. The CDR3 is 13 amino acids. CDR1 is MNHEY, CDR2 SVGAGI, per germline. DNA of the CDR3: TGTGCCAGCAGTTACTCGAATCCCGGGGAGCTGTTTTTT. Residues: CASSYSNPGELFF.

CDR3 nucleotides: TGCGCCAGCAGCTTGTACCTCATGAACACTGAAGCTTTCTTT. As protein: CASSLYLMNTEAFF. The chain employs TRBV5-1 and TRBJ1-1; unclear D gene. Trimming took 1 base from V and 0 from J, leaving 7 bases between them. The CDR3 runs 14 residues. CDR1 and CDR2 (germline): SGHRS, YFSETQ. Drawing the rest from reference TRBV5-1 and TRBJ1-1, the complete variable domain is KAGVTQTPRYLIKTRGQQVTLSCSPISGHRSVSWYQQTPGQGLQFLFEYFSETQRNKGNFPGRFSGRQFSNSRSEMNVSTLELGDSALYLCASSLYLMNTEAFFGQGTRLTVV.

This clonotype was observed many times. CDR3 residues: CASSGNRVNEKLFF. The CDR3 DNA reads TGTGCCAGCAGTGGAAATAGAGTTAATGAAAAACTGTTTTTT. The rearrangement uses TRBV6-2 or TRBV6-3 and TRBJ1-4, with D unresolved. The CDR3 is made up of 14 amino acids. Trimming pared 5 bases from V and 4 bases from J, leaving 11 bases between. Germline assignment: CDR1 MNHEY and CDR2 SVGEGT.

J is TRBJ1-2 and V is TRBV12-3 or TRBV12-4; D gene unclear. Trimming stripped 3 bases from V and 8 bases from J, with 7 bases between. This CDR3 is built from 11 residues. CDR3 DNA: TGTGCCAGCAGTTTCTCAACCGGCTACACCTTC. Its protein is CASSFSTGYTF.